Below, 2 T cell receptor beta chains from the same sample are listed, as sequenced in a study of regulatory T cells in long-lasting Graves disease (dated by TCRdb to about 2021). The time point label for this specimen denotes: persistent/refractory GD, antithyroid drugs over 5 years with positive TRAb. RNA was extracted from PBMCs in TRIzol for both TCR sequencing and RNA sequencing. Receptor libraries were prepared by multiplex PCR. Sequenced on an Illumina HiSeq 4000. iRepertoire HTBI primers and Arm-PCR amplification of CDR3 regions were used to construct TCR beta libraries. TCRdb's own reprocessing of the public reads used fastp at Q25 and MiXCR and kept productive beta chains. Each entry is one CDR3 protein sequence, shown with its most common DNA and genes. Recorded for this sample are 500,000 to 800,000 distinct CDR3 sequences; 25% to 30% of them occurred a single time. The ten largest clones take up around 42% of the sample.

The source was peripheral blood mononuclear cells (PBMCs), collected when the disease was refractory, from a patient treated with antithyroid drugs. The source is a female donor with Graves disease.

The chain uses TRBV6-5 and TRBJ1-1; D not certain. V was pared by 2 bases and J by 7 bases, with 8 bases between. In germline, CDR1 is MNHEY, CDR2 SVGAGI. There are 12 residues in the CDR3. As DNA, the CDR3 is TGTGCCAGCAGTTACCGTTCTGATGAAGCTTTCTTT. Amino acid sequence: CASSYRSDEAFF.

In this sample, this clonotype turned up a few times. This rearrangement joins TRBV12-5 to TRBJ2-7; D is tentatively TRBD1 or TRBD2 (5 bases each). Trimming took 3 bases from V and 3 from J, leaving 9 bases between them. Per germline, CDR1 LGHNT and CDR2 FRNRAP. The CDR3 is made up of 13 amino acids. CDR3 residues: CASGLGTYYEQYF. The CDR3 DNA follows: TGTGCTAGTGGTTTAGGGACCTACTACGAGCAGTACTTC.